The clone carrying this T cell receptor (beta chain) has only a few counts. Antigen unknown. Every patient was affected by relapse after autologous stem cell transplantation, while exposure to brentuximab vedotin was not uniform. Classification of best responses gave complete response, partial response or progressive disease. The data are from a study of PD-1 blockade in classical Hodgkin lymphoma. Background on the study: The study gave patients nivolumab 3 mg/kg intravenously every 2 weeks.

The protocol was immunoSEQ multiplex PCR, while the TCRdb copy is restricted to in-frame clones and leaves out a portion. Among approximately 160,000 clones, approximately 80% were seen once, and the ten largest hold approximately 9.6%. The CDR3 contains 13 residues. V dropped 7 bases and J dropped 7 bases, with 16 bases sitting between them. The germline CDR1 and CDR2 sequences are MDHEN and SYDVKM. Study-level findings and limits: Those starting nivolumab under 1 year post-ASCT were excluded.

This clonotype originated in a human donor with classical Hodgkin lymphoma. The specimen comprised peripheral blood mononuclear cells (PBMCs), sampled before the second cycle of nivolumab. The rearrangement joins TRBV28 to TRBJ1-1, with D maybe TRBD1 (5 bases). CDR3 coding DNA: TGTGCCAGCAAGACCGGGGGGATAGGTGAAGCTTTCTTT. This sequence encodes CASKTGGIGEAFF.